This T cell receptor (beta chain) was documented in a study of OX40 agonist ivuxolimab in advanced cancers. Study overall: Of mixed ages from about 20 to 80 and averaging approximately 60 years, the group was approximately 84% male.

General observations from the study: Still undetermined is the antigen specificity of the expanded peripheral T cells. More expanded clones were found, on average, in CD8+ than in CD4+ T cells.

This clone was counted only a few times. What it binds is unknown. The repertoire was sequenced with immunoSEQ multiplex PCR; TCRdb's copy has only in-frame clones and lacks some. The table has some 50,000 clones, approximately 90% seen once. The CDR3 spans 15 residues. Trimming stripped 3 bases from V and 2 bases from J, with 13 bases between. CDR1 and CDR2 from the germline V gene are LNHNV and YYDKDF (reference sequence). The TCR originated in an adult with an advanced solid tumor such as melanoma, head and neck, liver or kidney cancer. The material sequenced was CD4+ or CD8+ T cells sorted from blood, taken in a trial of the OX40 agonist ivuxolimab. J is TRBJ1-1 and V is TRBV15, with a weak D call TRBD1 (5 bases). CDR3 bases: TGTGCCACCAGCAGTTCGGTCGGGGGTAACACTGAAGCTTTCTTT. Translated, it gives CATSSSVGGNTEAFF.